The 25 T cell receptor beta chains in this list originate from one sample, sequenced in a study of OX40 agonist ivuxolimab in advanced cancers. Sequenced by immunoSEQ multiplex PCR; TCRdb stores in-frame clones only, minus some. The sample shows 70,000 to 100,000 clones, 85% to 90% of them seen only once. This sample comprised CD4+ or CD8+ T cells sorted from blood, obtained in a trial of the OX40 agonist ivuxolimab. The receptors were gathered from an adult with an advanced solid tumor such as melanoma, head and neck, liver or kidney cancer.

The rearrangement links TRBV19 to TRBJ1-5; TRBD1 is a possible D gene (5 bases). The germline V and J ends were trimmed by 3 bases and 7 bases, with 10 bases remaining between them. The CDR3 has 13 residues. Germline CDR1 and CDR2: LNHDA and SQIVND (reference sequence). This chain's CDR3 is CASSIDSLQPQHF. The CDR3 nucleotides read TGTGCCAGTAGTATCGACAGCCTGCAGCCCCAGCATTTT.

The chain is built from TRBV9 and TRBJ2-5; 9 nucleotides line up with TRBD1. The J call may be mistaken, given a closer DNA end match to TRBJ2-7. Germline CDR1 SGDLS, CDR2 YYNGEE. The CDR3 totals 14 residues. The CDR3 DNA is TGTGCCAGCAGCGTAGGTGGGACAGGGAGCGAGCAGTACTTC. Its protein product is CASSVGGTGSEQYF.

This clone was picked up a small number of times. This chain connects TRBV2 to TRBJ1-5; D might be TRBD1 (5 bases). Trimming shortened V by 6 bases and J by 3 bases, and 9 bases separated the two germline ends. The germline V gene has CDR1 SNHLY and CDR2 FYNNEI. The CDR3 spans 13 residues. The CDR3 nucleotides read TGTGCCAGCAGGGGGACTACCAATCAGCCCCAGCATTTT. Translating it yields CASRGTTNQPQHF.

This clone was seen a single time. CDR3 residues: CASSTQNTGELFF. CDR3 nucleotides: TGTGCCAGCAGCACGCAGAACACCGGGGAGCTGTTTTTT. The chain joins TRBV6-6 to TRBJ2-2, with D unclear. The V gene's germline CDR1 is MNHNY and CDR2 SVGAGI (reference sequence). V gave up 6 bases and J gave up 1 base, with 6 bases separating them. CDR3 length: 13 amino acids.

This chain links TRBV7-2 with TRBJ1-5; 10 bases are shared with TRBD1. Losses at the gene ends were 6 bases for V and 5 bases for J; bases not matched to a gene: 4. Germline values: CDR1 SGHTA, CDR2 FQGNSA. The CDR3 length is 14 residues. The CDR3 is CASSWDRGDQPQHF. The CDR3 nucleotides are TGTGCCAGCAGTTGGGACAGGGGAGATCAGCCCCAGCATTTT.

The V gene is TRBV13, the J gene TRBJ2-7; possibly TRBD1 for D (5 bases). Germline assignment: CDR1 PRHDT and CDR2 FYEKMQ (reference sequence). CDR3 length equals 13 residues. Trimming stripped 5 bases from V and 3 bases from J, with 11 bases between. The CDR3 reads CASSPRTNYEQYF. CDR3 DNA sequence: TGTGCCAGCAGCCCGAGGACAAACTACGAGCAGTACTTC. Using reference TRBV13 and TRBJ2-7 for the parts outside the CDR3, the full variable domain is AAGVIQSPRHLIKEKRETATLKCYPIPRHDTVYWYQQGPGQDPQFLISFYEKMQSDKGSIPDRFSAQQFSDYHSELNMSSLELGDSALYFCASSPRTNYEQYFGPGTRLTVT.

The chain joins TRBV5-5 to TRBJ2-2; TRBD1 aligns across 8 bases. V lost 5 bases to trimming and J lost 6 bases; unmatched junction nucleotides: 6. The length of the CDR3 is 14 residues. Germline V CDR1 and CDR2: SGHKS, YYEKEE (reference sequence). CDR3 sequence: CASRTQGAAGELFF. The CDR3 DNA sequence: TGTGCCAGCAGGACGCAGGGGGCGGCCGGGGAGCTGTTTTTT.

The rearrangement uses TRBV4-1 and TRBJ1-1, with D possibly being TRBD1 (6 bases). Germline lookup yields CDR1 MGHRA and CDR2 YSYEKL. The CDR3 has 15 amino acids. V was shortened by 2 bases and J by 7 bases, with 17 bases between the two germline ends. CDR3: CASSQRGAGVVEAFF. Written as DNA, the CDR3 is TGCGCCAGCAGCCAACGTGGGGCAGGGGTGGTTGAAGCTTTCTTT.

The CDR3 loop is CASSPTGQHNEQFF. In nucleotides, the CDR3 is TGTGCCAGCAGCCCCACAGGACAGCACAATGAGCAGTTCTTC. V and J are TRBV21-1 and TRBJ2-1; no DNA check was done on the table's D call, TRBD1. TRBV21-1 is assigned pseudogene status. This CDR3 is built from 14 residues.

The chain has TRBV7-9 and TRBJ2-7; weak D call: TRBD2 (6 bases). Between the trimmed V and J ends, which lost 9 bases and 0 bases, there was a span of 15 bases. Germline assignment: CDR1 SEHNR and CDR2 FQNEAQ (reference sequence). This CDR3 has 14 residues. The CDR3 region is CASGGDLSSYEQYF. The CDR3 region has the DNA TGTGCCAGTGGCGGGGATCTTTCCTCCTACGAGCAGTACTTC.

This rearrangement joins TRBV9 to TRBJ1-4; D perhaps matches TRBD1 (5 bases). The V end was cut by 4 bases, the J end by 2 bases, with 12 bases between. Germline lookup yields CDR1 SGDLS and CDR2 YYNGEE. The CDR3 extends over 15 amino acids. CDR3 coding DNA: TGTGCCAGCAGCACCGATGGGGGGACTAATGAAAAACTGTTTTTT. This encodes CASSTDGGTNEKLFF.

The chain combines TRBV12-5 with TRBJ2-7; perhaps TRBD2 as D (5 bases). V was trimmed by 6 bases and J by 3 bases, leaving 12 bases between them. From germline, CDR1 is LGHNT and CDR2 FRNRAP. The CDR3 runs to 13 residues. Here the CDR3 DNA reads TGTGCTAGTGGATTTACTAGGGACTACGAGCAGTACTTC. Its protein product is CASGFTRDYEQYF.

This clone was seen just once. The chain combines TRBV5-1 with TRBJ2-3; 12 bases align to TRBD1. With V trimmed by 5 bases and J by 6 bases, 10 bases remained unmatched. Looked up from germline, CDR1 is SGHRS and CDR2 is YFSETQ. The CDR3 loop spans 16 amino acids. This chain's CDR3 is CASSTGTGGVKDTQYF. In nucleotides, the CDR3 is TGCGCCAGCAGTACCGGGACAGGGGGCGTAAAGGATACGCAGTATTTT.

The V gene is TRBV4-1, the J gene TRBJ2-1; the D gene is possibly TRBD1 (6 bases). Trimming pared 6 bases from V and 9 bases from J, leaving 12 bases between. CDR1 is MGHRA and CDR2 is YSYEKL in the germline V gene. The CDR3 consists of 12 residues. DNA for the CDR3: TGCGCCAGCAGTTTCAGGGGCAGTGAGCAGTTCTTC. Encoded protein: CASSFRGSEQFF.

V is TRBV27 and J is TRBJ1-4, with D tentatively TRBD1 (5 bases). CDR1 is MNHEY, CDR2 SMNVEV, per germline (reference sequence). The CDR3 sequence is 13 residues long. With 2 bases removed from V and 11 bases from J, the gap between germline ends came to 12 bases. The CDR3 DNA sequence: TGTGCCAGCAGTTTAAGGGGCGAAGGGAAACTGTTTTTT. Translated, it gives CASSLRGEGKLFF. Variable domain in full (rest from reference TRBV27 and TRBJ1-4): EAQVTQNPRYLITVTGKKLTVTCSQNMNHEYMSWYRQDPGLGLRQIYYSMNVEVTDKGDVPEGYKVSRKEKRNFPLILESPSPNQTSLYFCASSLRGEGKLFFGSGTQLSVL.

V gene TRBV13 combines with J gene TRBJ2-7; 7 nucleotides align to TRBD2. After removal of 5 bases from V and 2 bases from J, the junction contained 6 bases not matched to a gene. Per germline, CDR1 PRHDT and CDR2 FYEKMQ (reference sequence). The CDR3 contains 14 residues. In DNA form, the CDR3 reads TGTGCCAGCAGCCCCGGACTAGGCCCCTACGAGCAGTACTTC. It encodes CASSPGLGPYEQYF.

The chain couples TRBV2 to TRBJ2-1, with 8 bases identical to TRBD1. This CDR3 spans 15 amino acids. Per germline, CDR1 SNHLY and CDR2 FYNNEI. Trimming at V came to 8 bases and at J to 0 bases, leaving 6 bases not matched to a gene. The CDR3 nucleotides read TGTGCCAGCCACCGACAGGGGACCTCCTACAATGAGCAGTTCTTC. Translated: CASHRQGTSYNEQFF.

The chain carries TRBV7-9 and TRBJ1-2; the D gene is possibly TRBD1 (5 bases). There are 17 residues in the CDR3. Trimming stripped 1 base from V and 8 bases from J, with 23 bases between. Germline lookup yields CDR1 SEHNR and CDR2 FQNEAQ (reference sequence). The CDR3 loop is CASSLVIPLVDSEGYTF. DNA of the CDR3: TGTGCCAGCAGCTTAGTGATCCCTTTGGTCGACAGCGAAGGCTACACCTTC.

The chain recombines TRBV9 with TRBJ2-3, with D perhaps TRBD2 (6 bases). V was clipped by 7 bases and J by 3 bases, with 15 bases between them. CDR1 is SGDLS, CDR2 YYNGEE, per germline. This CDR3 is built from 14 residues. The CDR3 loop reads CASGGRMGTDTQYF. CDR3 nucleotides: TGTGCCAGCGGGGGGAGGATGGGGACAGATACGCAGTATTTT. The whole variable domain, filled in from reference TRBV9 and TRBJ2-3, reads DSGVTQTPKHLITATGQRVTLRCSPRSGDLSVYWYQQSLDQGLQFLIQYYNGEERAKGNILERFSAQQFPDLHSELNLSSLELGDSALYFCASGGRMGTDTQYFGPGTRLTVL.

The chain carries TRBV2 and TRBJ2-5; no clear D. Germline assignment: CDR1 SNHLY and CDR2 FYNNEI. V lost 1 base to trimming and J lost 5 bases, with 5 bases between them. The CDR3 runs to 12 residues. The DNA of the CDR3 is TGTGCCAGCAGTGAAGTCGGGGAGACCCAGTACTTC. Its translation is CASSEVGETQYF. The whole variable domain, remainder taken from reference TRBV2 and TRBJ2-5, is EPEVTQTPSHQVTQMGQEVILRCVPISNHLYFYWYRQILGQKVEFLVSFYNNEISEKSEIFDDQFSVERPDGSNFTLKIRSTKLEDSAMYFCASSEVGETQYFGPGTRLLVL.

The chain is built from TRBV12-5 and TRBJ1-4, with TRBD1 as a possible D gene (5 bases). Germline V gene lookup returns CDR1 LGHNT and CDR2 FRNRAP. This CDR3 spans 16 amino acids. Deletions cut 0 bases from V and 7 bases from J, with 15 bases between. The chain's CDR3 is CASGLVLGRVGEKLFF. CDR3 sequence (DNA): TGTGCTAGTGGTTTGGTACTGGGCAGGGTCGGTGAAAAACTGTTTTTT.

J is TRBJ1-2 and V is TRBV14, with TRBD1 as a possible D gene (5 bases). The CDR3 sequence is 14 residues long. The germline V and J ends were trimmed by 1 base and 5 bases, with 11 bases remaining between them. Germline V gives CDR1 SGHDN, CDR2 FVKESK. The CDR3 nucleotides are TGTGCCAGCAGCCAAGGTGGGGCAGAATATGGCTACACCTTC. Translated: CASSQGGAEYGYTF. Using reference TRBV14 and TRBJ1-2 for the parts outside the CDR3, the full variable domain is EAGVTQFPSHSVIEKGQTVTLRCDPISGHDNLYWYRRVMGKEIKFLLHFVKESKQDESGMPNNRFLAERTGGTYSTLKVQPAELEDSGVYFCASSQGGAEYGYTFGSGTRLTVV.

The V and J genes are TRBV19 and TRBJ2-4, with D maybe TRBD2 (5 bases). Trimming took 7 bases from V and 0 from J, leaving 16 bases between them. Per the germline V gene, CDR1 is LNHDA and CDR2 is SQIVND (reference sequence). This CDR3 region has 16 residues. CDR3 amino acids: CASTSEGRLAKNIQYF. The CDR3 coding sequence is TGTGCCAGTACCTCAGAAGGGAGATTAGCCAAAAACATTCAGTACTTC.

The chain is built from TRBV7-6 and TRBJ2-7, with D unresolved. Trimming left V 1 base short and J 5 bases short, with 9 bases between. The CDR3 has 13 residues. CDR1 and CDR2 (germline): SGHVS, FNYEAQ. CDR3: CASSLGLADEQYF. The DNA of the CDR3 is TGTGCCAGCAGCTTAGGGTTGGCAGACGAGCAGTACTTC.

The chain employs TRBV7-3 and TRBJ2-1; the match to TRBD2 covers 8 bases. The CDR3 runs 15 residues. Unmatched junction bases numbered 8, after V lost 2 bases and J lost 8 bases. Germline CDR1 SGHTA, CDR2 FQGTGA. This chain's CDR3 is CASSLQAGAVDEQFF. The CDR3 DNA follows: TGTGCCAGCAGCTTACAAGCGGGGGCGGTTGATGAGCAGTTCTTC.